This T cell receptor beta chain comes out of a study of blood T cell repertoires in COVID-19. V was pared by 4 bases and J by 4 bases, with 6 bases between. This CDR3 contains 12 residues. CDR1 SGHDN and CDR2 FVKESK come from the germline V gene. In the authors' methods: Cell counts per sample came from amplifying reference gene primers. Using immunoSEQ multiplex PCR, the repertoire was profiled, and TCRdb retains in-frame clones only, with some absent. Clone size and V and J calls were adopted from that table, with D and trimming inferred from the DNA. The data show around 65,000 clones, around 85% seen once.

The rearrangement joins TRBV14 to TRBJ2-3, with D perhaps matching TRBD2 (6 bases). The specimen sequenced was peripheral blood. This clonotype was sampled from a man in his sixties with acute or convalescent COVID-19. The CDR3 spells CASSPGADTQYF. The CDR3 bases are TGTGCCAGCAGCCCGGGGGCAGATACGCAGTATTTT.